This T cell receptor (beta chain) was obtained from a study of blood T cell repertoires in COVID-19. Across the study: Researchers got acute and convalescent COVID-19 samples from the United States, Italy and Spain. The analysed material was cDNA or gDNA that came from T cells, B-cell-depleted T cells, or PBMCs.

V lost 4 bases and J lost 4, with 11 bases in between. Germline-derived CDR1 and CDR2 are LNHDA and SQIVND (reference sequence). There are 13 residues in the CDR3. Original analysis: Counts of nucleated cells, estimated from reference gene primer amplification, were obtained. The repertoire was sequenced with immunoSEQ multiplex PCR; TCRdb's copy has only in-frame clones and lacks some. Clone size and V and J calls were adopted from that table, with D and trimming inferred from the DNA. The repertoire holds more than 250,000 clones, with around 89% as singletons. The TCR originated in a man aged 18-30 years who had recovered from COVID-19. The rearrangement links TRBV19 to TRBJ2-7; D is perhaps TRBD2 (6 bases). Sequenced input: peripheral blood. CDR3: CASSTFGGYEQYF. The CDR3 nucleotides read TGTGCCAGTAGTACATTTGGGGGGTACGAGCAGTACTTC.